The clone carrying this T cell receptor beta chain came up a few times. What it binds is unknown. Sample treatment: roughly nine-day PBMC culture with coronavirus spike peptide pools or control peptides (ViraFEST assay). The source of the sample is a study of vaccination and CD4 T cells after COVID-19. Findings of the study overall: Spike mono-reactivity was shown by 304 of 307 vaccine-specific clones in convalescent patients.

Cultured CD4+ T-cell DNA underwent Oncomine TCR Beta short-read sequencing. DNA came from CD4+ T cells after culture. Each CDR3 protein is one row after TCRdb ran MiXCR on the PCR reads. The repertoire holds about 16,000 distinct CDR3 sequences, with under 40% as singletons. The sequenced material came from cultured CD4+ T cells from blood. The sequence was obtained from a human donor with COVID-19.

The CDR3 sequence: CASSDGFYGYTF. Written as DNA, the CDR3 is TGTGCCAGCAGTGATGGGTTCTATGGCTACACCTTC. The rearrangement uses TRBV6-2 or TRBV6-3 and TRBJ1-2; D gene ambiguous. Germline CDR1 reads MNHEY; CDR2 reads SVGEGT. This CDR3 has 12 residues. The ends were cut back, 5 bases at V and 4 bases at J, with 8 bases in the middle.